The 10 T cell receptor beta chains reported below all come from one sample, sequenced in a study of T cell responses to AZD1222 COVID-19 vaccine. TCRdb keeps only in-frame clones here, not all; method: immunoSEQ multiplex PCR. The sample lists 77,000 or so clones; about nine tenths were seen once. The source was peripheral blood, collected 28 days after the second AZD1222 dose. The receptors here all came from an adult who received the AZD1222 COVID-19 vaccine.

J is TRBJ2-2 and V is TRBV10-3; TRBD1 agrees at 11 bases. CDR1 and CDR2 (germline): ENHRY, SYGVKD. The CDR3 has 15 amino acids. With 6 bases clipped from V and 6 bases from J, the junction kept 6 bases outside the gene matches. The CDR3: CAIRLGTGGSGELFF. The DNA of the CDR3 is TGTGCCATCAGACTGGGGACAGGGGGTTCCGGGGAGCTGTTTTTT.

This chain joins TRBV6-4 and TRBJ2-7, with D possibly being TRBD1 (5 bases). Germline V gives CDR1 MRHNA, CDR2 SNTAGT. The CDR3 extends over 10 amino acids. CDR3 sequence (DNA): TGTGTCCCAGGGATCGGCGAGCAGTACTTC. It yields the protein CVPGIGEQYF.

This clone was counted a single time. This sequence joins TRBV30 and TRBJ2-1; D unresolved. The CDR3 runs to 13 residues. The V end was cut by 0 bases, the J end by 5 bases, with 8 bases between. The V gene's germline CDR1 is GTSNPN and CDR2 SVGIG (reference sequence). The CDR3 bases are TGTGCCTGGAGTGTACAAACGGACAATGAGCAGTTCTTC. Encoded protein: CAWSVQTDNEQFF.

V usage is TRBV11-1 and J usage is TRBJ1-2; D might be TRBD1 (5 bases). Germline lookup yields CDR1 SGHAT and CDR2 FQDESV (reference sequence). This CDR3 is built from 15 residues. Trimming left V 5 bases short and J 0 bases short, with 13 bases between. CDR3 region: CASSPGTPANYGYTF. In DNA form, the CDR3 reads TGTGCCAGCAGCCCCGGGACTCCCGCTAACTATGGCTACACCTTC.

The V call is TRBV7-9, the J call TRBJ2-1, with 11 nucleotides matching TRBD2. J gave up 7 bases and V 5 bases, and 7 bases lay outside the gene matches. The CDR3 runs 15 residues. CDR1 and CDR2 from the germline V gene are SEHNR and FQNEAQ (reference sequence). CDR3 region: CASSTTSGEGNEQFF. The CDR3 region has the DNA TGTGCCAGCAGCACGACTAGCGGGGAAGGAAATGAGCAGTTCTTC.

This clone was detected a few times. The DNA of the CDR3 is TGTGCCAGCTCACGCGGGTCGACAGGGGAGACCTACGAGCAGTACTTC. Amino acid sequence: CASSRGSTGETYEQYF. The chain couples TRBV18 to TRBJ2-7; 8 nucleotides match TRBD1. Germline CDR1 reads KGHSH; CDR2 reads LQKENI. The CDR3 is 16 residues long. J gave up 2 bases and V 4 bases, and 10 bases lay outside the gene matches.

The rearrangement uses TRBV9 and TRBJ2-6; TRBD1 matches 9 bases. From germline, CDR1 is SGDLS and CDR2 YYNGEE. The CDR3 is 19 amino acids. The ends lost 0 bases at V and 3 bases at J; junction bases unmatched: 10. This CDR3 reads CASSVGLGQGIVGANVLTF. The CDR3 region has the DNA TGTGCCAGCAGCGTAGGTTTAGGACAGGGGATAGTTGGGGCCAACGTCCTGACTTTC.

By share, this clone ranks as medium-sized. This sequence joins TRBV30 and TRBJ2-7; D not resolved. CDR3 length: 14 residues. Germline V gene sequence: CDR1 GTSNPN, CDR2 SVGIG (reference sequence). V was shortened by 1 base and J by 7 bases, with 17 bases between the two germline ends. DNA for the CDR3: TGTGCCTGGAGTGATCGGGCAGCGAGAGGAGAGCAGTACTTC. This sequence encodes CAWSDRAARGEQYF.

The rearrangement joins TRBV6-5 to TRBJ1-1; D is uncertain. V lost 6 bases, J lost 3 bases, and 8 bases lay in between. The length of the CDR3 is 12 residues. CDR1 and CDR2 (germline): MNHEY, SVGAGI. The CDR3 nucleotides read TGTGCCAGCAGGTACGGCGACACTGAAGCTTTCTTT. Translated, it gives CASRYGDTEAFF.

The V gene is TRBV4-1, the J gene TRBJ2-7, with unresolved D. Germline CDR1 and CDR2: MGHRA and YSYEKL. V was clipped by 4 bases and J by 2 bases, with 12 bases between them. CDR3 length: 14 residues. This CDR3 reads CASSPPNDAYEQYF. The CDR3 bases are TGCGCCAGCAGCCCCCCGAATGACGCCTACGAGCAGTACTTC.